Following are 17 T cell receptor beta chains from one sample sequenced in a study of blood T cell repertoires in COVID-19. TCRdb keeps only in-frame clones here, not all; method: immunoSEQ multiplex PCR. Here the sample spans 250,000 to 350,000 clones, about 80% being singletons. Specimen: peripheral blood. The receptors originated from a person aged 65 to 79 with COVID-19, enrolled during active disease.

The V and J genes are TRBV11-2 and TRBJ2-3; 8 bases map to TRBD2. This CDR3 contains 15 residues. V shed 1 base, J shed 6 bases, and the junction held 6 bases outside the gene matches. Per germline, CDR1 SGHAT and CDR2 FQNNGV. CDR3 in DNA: TGTGCCAGCAGCTTAGCGGGGGGGTGGTTGGATACGCAGTATTTT. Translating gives CASSLAGGWLDTQYF.

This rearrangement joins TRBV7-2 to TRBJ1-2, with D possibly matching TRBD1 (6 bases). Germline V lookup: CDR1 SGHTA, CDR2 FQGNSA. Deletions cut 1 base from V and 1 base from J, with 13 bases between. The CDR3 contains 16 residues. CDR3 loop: CASSLGYGGLNYGYTF. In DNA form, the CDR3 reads TGTGCCAGCAGCTTAGGGTACGGGGGGCTTAACTATGGCTACACCTTC.

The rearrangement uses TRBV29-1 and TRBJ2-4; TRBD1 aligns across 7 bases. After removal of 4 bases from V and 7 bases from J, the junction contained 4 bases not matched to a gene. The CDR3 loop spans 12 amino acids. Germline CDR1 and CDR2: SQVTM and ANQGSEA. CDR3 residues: CSVVQGPNIQYF. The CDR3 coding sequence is TGCAGCGTTGTACAGGGGCCTAACATTCAGTACTTC.

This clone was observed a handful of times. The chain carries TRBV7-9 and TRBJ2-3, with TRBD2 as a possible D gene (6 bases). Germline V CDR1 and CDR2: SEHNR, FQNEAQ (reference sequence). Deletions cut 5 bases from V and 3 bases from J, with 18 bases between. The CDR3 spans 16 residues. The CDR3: CASSRWGAGRTDTQYF. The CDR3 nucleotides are TGTGCCAGCAGCCGCTGGGGAGCAGGGAGGACAGATACGCAGTATTTT.

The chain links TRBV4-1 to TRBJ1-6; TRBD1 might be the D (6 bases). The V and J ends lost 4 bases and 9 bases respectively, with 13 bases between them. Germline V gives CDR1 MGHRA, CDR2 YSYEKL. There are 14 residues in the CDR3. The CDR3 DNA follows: TGCGCCAGCAGCCGGGACACTGGTAGTTCACCCCTCCACTTT. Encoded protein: CASSRDTGSSPLHF.

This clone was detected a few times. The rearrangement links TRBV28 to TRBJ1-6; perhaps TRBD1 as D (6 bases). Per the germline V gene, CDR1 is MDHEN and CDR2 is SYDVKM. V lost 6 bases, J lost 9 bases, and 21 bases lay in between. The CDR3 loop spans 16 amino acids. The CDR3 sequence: CASSKRLTGRVSPLHF. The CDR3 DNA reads TGTGCCAGCAGCAAACGCCTAACAGGGCGGGTTTCACCCCTCCACTTT.

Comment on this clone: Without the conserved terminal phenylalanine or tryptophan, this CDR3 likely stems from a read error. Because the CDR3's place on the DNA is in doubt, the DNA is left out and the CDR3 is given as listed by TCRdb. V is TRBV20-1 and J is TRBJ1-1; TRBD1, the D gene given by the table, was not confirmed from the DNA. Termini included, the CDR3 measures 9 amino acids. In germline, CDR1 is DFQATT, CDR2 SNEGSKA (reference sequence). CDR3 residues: CSADRTPLR.

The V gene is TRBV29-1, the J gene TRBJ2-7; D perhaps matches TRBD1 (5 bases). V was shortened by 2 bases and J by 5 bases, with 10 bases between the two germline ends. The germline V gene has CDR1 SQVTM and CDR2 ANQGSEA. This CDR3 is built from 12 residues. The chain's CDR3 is CSVETGSDEQYF. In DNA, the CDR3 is TGCAGCGTTGAAACAGGTTCAGACGAGCAGTACTTC.

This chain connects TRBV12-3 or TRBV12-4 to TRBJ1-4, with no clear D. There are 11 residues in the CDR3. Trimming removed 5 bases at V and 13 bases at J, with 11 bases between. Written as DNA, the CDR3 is TGTGCCAGCAGTCCTCCGGGAGTACTGTTTTTT. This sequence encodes CASSPPGVLFF.

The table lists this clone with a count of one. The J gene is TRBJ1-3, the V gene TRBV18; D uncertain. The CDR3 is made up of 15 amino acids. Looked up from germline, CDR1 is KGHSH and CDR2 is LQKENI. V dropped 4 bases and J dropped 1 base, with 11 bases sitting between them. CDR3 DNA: TGTGCCAGCTCACGACTAGTCGTATCTGGAAACACCATATATTTT. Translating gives CASSRLVVSGNTIYF.

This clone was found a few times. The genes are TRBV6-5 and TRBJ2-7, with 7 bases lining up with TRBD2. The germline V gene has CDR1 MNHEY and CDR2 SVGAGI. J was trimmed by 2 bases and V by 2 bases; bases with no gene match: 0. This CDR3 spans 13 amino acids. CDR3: CASSYAGAYEQYF. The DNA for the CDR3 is TGTGCCAGCAGTTACGCGGGGGCCTACGAGCAGTACTTC.

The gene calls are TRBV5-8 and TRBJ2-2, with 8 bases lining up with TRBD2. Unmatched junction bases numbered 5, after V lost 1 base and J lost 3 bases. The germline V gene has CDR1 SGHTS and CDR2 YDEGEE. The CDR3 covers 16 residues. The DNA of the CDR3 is TGTGCCAGCAGCTTGTCCGGGAGGGCCGACACCGGGGAGCTGTTTTTT. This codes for CASSLSGRADTGELFF.

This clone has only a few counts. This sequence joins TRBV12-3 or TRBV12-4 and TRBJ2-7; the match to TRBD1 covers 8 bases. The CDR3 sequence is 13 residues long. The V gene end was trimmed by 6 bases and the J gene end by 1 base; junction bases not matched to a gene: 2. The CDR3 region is CASRRTGSYEQYF. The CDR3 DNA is TGTGCCAGCAGGCGGACAGGGTCCTACGAGCAGTACTTC.

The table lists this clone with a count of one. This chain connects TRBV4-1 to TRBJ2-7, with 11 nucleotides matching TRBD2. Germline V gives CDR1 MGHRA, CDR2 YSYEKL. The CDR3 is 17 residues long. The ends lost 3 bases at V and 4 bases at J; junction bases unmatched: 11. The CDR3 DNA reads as TGCGCCAGCAGCCAGGCCCCTAGCGGGGGGAACTGGTACGAGCAGTACTTC. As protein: CASSQAPSGGNWYEQYF.

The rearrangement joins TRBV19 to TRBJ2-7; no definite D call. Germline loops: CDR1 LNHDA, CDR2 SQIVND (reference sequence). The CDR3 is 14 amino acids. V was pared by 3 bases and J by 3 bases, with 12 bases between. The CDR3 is CASSMGSPDYEQYF. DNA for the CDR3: TGTGCCAGTAGTATGGGCAGCCCCGACTACGAGCAGTACTTC.

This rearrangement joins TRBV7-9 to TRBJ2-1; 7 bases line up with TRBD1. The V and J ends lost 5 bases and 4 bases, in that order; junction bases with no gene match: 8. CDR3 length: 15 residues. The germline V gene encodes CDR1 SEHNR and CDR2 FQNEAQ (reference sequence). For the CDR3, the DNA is TGTGCCAGCAGCCCGCCGGGACAGAGTTACAATGAGCAGTTCTTC. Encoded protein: CASSPPGQSYNEQFF.

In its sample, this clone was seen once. The CDR3 nucleotides are TGTGCCAGCAGCTACCCGGGACAGGGCAGGTGGATCCGGGGTGAGCAGTTCTTC. Protein product: CASSYPGQGRWIRGEQFF. The rearrangement uses TRBV7-2 and TRBJ2-1, with 9 positions matching TRBD1. Germline values: CDR1 SGHTA, CDR2 FQGNSA. J gave up 9 bases and V 4 bases, and 19 bases lay outside the gene matches. CDR3 length equals 18 residues.